Following are 17 T cell receptor beta chains from one sample sequenced in a study of blood T cell repertoires in COVID-19. Generated by immunoSEQ multiplex PCR, the TCRdb table keeps only in-frame clones and is missing some. The sample has fewer than 75,000 clones, over 80% seen once. The source material was peripheral blood. The source is a man in his forties or fifties with active COVID-19.

The chain links TRBV28 to TRBJ2-7; 11 nucleotides agree with TRBD1. The CDR3 is made up of 15 amino acids. The V and J ends lost 5 bases and 3 bases, in that order; junction bases with no gene match: 6. The germline CDR1 and CDR2 sequences are MDHEN and SYDVKM. CDR3 bases: TGTGCCAGCAGTACGCGGGACAGGGGGGGCTACGAGCAGTACTTC. Encoded protein: CASSTRDRGGYEQYF.

The chain employs TRBV28 and TRBJ1-1; TRBD1 agrees at 7 bases. The CDR3 is made up of 15 amino acids. J gave up 0 bases and V 5 bases, and 6 bases lay outside the gene matches. Germline V gene data show CDR1 as MDHEN and CDR2 as SYDVKM. The CDR3 DNA reads as TGTGCCAGCAGTGTACCGGGACAGATGAACACTGAAGCTTTCTTT. Protein product: CASSVPGQMNTEAFF. Variable domain in full (rest from reference TRBV28 and TRBJ1-1): DVKVTQSSRYLVKRTGEKVFLECVQDMDHENMFWYRQDPGLGLRLIYFSYDVKMKEKGDIPEGYSVSREKKERFSLILESASTNQTSMYLCASSVPGQMNTEAFFGQGTRLTVV.

This clone has a single count. The V and J genes are TRBV4-1 and TRBJ2-1, with 12 bases that match TRBD2. The CDR3 has 20 residues. The germline V gene encodes CDR1 MGHRA and CDR2 YSYEKL. With V trimmed by 3 bases and J by 0 bases, 12 bases remained unmatched. CDR3 sequence: CASSQPRLAGGPSSYNEQFF. In DNA form, the CDR3 reads TGCGCCAGCAGCCAGCCCAGGCTAGCGGGGGGGCCTAGCTCCTACAATGAGCAGTTCTTC.

The CDR3 bases are TGTGCCAGCACCTCCTACAGGGGCCTCAATCAGCCCCAGCATTTT. Protein sequence: CASTSYRGLNQPQHF. This chain uses TRBV2 with TRBJ1-5; TRBD1 agrees at 7 bases. CDR1 SNHLY and CDR2 FYNNEI come from the germline V gene. This CDR3 has 15 residues. J was trimmed by 3 bases and V by 7 bases; bases with no gene match: 9.

This sequence joins TRBV5-6 and TRBJ2-3; D unclear. CDR3 size: 16 residues. Germline assignment: CDR1 SGHDT and CDR2 YYEEEE. Trimming cost V 4 bases and J 1 base, with 16 bases left between them. The CDR3 reads CASSQLMRSGTDTQYF. As DNA, the CDR3 is TGTGCCAGCAGCCAATTGATGCGGTCAGGCACAGATACGCAGTATTTT. The full variable domain, with the rest looked up from reference TRBV5-6 and TRBJ2-3, is DAGVTQSPTHLIKTRGQQVTLRCSPKSGHDTVSWYQQALGQGPQFIFQYYEEEERQRGNFPDRFSGHQFPNYSSELNVNALLLGDSALYLCASSQLMRSGTDTQYFGPGTRLTVL.

J is TRBJ2-5 and V is TRBV19; TRBD1 might be the D (6 bases). Trimming pared 5 bases from V and 5 bases from J, leaving 21 bases between. The CDR3 has 16 residues. Germline CDR1 and CDR2: LNHDA and SQIVND (reference sequence). The chain's CDR3 is CASSPRFIRGAETQYF. The CDR3, as DNA: TGTGCCAGTAGTCCCCGATTTATCAGGGGCGCGGAGACCCAGTACTTC.

The gene calls are TRBV19 and TRBJ1-5, with 8 bases lining up with TRBD1. Trimming took 6 bases from V and 3 from J; bases not matched to a gene: 16. Germline CDR1 is LNHDA and CDR2 is SQIVND (reference sequence). The CDR3 spans 18 residues. Written as DNA, the CDR3 is TGTGCCAGTAGATCCACCTCGAGAGGGACAGGCAACAATCAGCCCCAGCATTTT. This codes for CASRSTSRGTGNNQPQHF. The full variable domain, rest sourced from reference TRBV19 and TRBJ1-5, is DGGITQSPKYLFRKEGQNVTLSCEQNLNHDAMYWYRQDPGQGLRLIYYSQIVNDFQKGDIAEGYSVSREKKESFPLTVTSAQKNPTAFYLCASRSTSRGTGNNQPQHFGDGTRLSIL.

This clone was picked up one time. The rearrangement joins TRBV27 to TRBJ1-1, with D possibly being TRBD1 (6 bases). Germline CDR1 is MNHEY and CDR2 is SMNVEV (reference sequence). This CDR3 contains 14 residues. With 7 bases removed from V and 5 bases from J, the gap between germline ends came to 17 bases. CDR3 loop: CASTPTGFLTEAFF. The CDR3 DNA follows: TGTGCCAGCACCCCCACAGGGTTCCTAACTGAAGCTTTCTTT.

This chain connects TRBV28 to TRBJ2-2; TRBD2 is a possible D gene (6 bases). Per germline, CDR1 MDHEN and CDR2 SYDVKM. Trimming left V 5 bases short and J 9 bases short, with 19 bases between. The CDR3 covers 15 residues. The CDR3 sequence is CASSTQGQGGRELFF. For the CDR3, the DNA is TGTGCCAGCAGTACCCAGGGTCAGGGCGGGAGGGAGCTGTTTTTT.

The rearrangement joins TRBV7-9 to TRBJ1-1; TRBD1 matches at 8 bases. CDR1 is SEHNR, CDR2 FQNEAQ, per germline (reference sequence). This CDR3 region has 14 residues. V lost 4 bases and J lost 1; bases outside the gene matches: 2. CDR3 sequence: CASSSGQGNTEAFF. The CDR3 DNA is TGTGCCAGCAGCTCCGGACAGGGGAACACTGAAGCTTTCTTT.

The rearrangement uses TRBV7-3 and TRBJ1-3, with 10 bases lining up with TRBD1. Germline CDR1 is SGHTA and CDR2 is FQGTGA. V shed 2 bases and J 2 bases; nucleotides not matched to a gene: 18. The length of the CDR3 is 21 residues. CDR3 sequence reads: CASSLSYPGTGEGTTGNTIYF. The CDR3 DNA reads as TGTGCCAGCAGCTTATCCTACCCCGGGACAGGGGAAGGGACAACTGGAAACACCATATATTTT. Filled out from reference TRBV7-3 and TRBJ1-3, the complete variable domain reads GAGVSQTPSNKVTEKGKYVELRCDPISGHTALYWYRQSLGQGPEFLIYFQGTGAADDSGLPNDRFFAVRPEGSVSTLKIQRTERGDSAVYLCASSLSYPGTGEGTTGNTIYFGEGSWLTVV.

The count of this clone is one. The genes are TRBV28 and TRBJ2-4, with D tentatively TRBD2 (5 bases). CDR1 is MDHEN, CDR2 SYDVKM, per germline. This CDR3 comprises 14 residues. V shed 4 bases and J shed 3 bases, with 10 bases lying between them. CDR3 sequence (DNA): TGTGCCAGCAGTTCTCGACGGGGCAAAAACATTCAGTACTTC. Its protein is CASSSRRGKNIQYF. Based on the CDR3 plus reference TRBV28 and TRBJ2-4, the full variable domain is DVKVTQSSRYLVKRTGEKVFLECVQDMDHENMFWYRQDPGLGLRLIYFSYDVKMKEKGDIPEGYSVSREKKERFSLILESASTNQTSMYLCASSSRRGKNIQYFGAGTRLSVL.

This clone is a singleton in its sample. The V call is TRBV5-4, the J call TRBJ2-7; D unresolved. V lost 0 bases and J 5 bases, leaving 6 bases between the germline ends. This CDR3 contains 12 residues. The germline V gene has CDR1 SGHNT and CDR2 YYREEE (reference sequence). CDR3 protein: CASSLGVDEQYF. DNA for the CDR3: TGTGCCAGCAGCTTGGGCGTAGACGAGCAGTACTTC.

This clone has only one observation. The genes are TRBV28 and TRBJ1-2; D may be TRBD1 (5 bases). The CDR3 sequence is 14 residues long. Trimming pared 3 bases from V and 5 bases from J, leaving 13 bases between. Germline V lookup: CDR1 MDHEN, CDR2 SYDVKM. CDR3 sequence reads: CASSFQGTAYGYTF. CDR3 nucleotides: TGTGCCAGCAGTTTTCAGGGTACAGCTTATGGCTACACCTTC.

This clone has more than one count but fewer than ten. This CDR3 is CASTPGGNYNGYTF. CDR3 sequence (DNA): TGTGCCAGCACCCCAGGGGGGAATTATAATGGCTACACCTTC. The chain employs TRBV28 and TRBJ1-2; the match to TRBD1 covers 7 bases. Germline CDR1 MDHEN, CDR2 SYDVKM. CDR3 length equals 14 residues. The V and J ends lost 7 bases and 6 bases, in that order; junction bases with no gene match: 11.

The gene calls are TRBV10-3 and TRBJ2-7; TRBD1 agrees at 10 bases. Losses at the gene ends were 7 bases for V and 2 bases for J; bases not matched to a gene: 5. The CDR3 runs 14 residues. Germline loops: CDR1 ENHRY, CDR2 SYGVKD. This CDR3 is CAIKYGQGAYEQYF. CDR3 nucleotide sequence: TGTGCCATCAAATACGGACAGGGGGCCTACGAGCAGTACTTC.

The chain uses TRBV28 and TRBJ2-7, with 10 bases lining up with TRBD2. The germline V gene encodes CDR1 MDHEN and CDR2 SYDVKM. With 5 bases clipped from V and 0 bases from J, the junction kept 7 bases outside the gene matches. The CDR3 runs 16 residues. Here the CDR3 DNA reads TGTGCCAGCAGTCCGCTTAGCGGGGGGACCTCCTACGAGCAGTACTTC. Translated: CASSPLSGGTSYEQYF.